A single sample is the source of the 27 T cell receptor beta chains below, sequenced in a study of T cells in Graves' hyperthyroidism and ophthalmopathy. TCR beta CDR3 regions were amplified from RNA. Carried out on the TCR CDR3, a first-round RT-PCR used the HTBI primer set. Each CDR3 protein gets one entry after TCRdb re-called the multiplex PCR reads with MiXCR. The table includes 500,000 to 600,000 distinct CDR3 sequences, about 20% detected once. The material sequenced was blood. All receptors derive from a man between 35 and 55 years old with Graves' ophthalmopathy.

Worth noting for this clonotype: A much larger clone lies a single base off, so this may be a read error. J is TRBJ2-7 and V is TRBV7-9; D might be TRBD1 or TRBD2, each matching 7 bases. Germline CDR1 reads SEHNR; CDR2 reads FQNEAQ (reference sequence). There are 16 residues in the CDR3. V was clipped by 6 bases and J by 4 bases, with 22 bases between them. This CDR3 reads CASSPPGGQRAYEQYF. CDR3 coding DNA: TGTGCCAGCAGTCCACCGGGGGGACAGAGGGCTTACGAGCAGTACTTC.

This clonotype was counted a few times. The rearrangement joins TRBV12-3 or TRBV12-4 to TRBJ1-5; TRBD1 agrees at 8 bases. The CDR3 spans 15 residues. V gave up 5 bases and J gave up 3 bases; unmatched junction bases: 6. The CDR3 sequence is CASSIGQGVNQPQHF. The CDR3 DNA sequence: TGTGCCAGCAGTATCGGACAGGGCGTCAATCAGCCCCAGCATTTT.

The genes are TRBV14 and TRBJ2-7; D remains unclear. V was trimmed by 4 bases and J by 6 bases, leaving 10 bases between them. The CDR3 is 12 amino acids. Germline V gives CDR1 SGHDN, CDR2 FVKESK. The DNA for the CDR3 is TGTGCCAGCAGCCCACTGGGGATCGAGCAGTACTTC. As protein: CASSPLGIEQYF. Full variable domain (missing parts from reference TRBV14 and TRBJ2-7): EAGVTQFPSHSVIEKGQTVTLRCDPISGHDNLYWYRRVMGKEIKFLLHFVKESKQDESGMPNNRFLAERTGGTYSTLKVQPAELEDSGVYFCASSPLGIEQYFGPGTRLTVT.

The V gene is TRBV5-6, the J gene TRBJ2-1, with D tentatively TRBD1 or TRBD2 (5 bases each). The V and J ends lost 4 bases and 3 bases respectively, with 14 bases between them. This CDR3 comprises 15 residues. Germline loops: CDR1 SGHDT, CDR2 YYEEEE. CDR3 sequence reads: CASSGGPGRYNEQFF. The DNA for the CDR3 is TGTGCCAGCAGCGGCGGTCCGGGACGCTACAATGAGCAGTTCTTC.

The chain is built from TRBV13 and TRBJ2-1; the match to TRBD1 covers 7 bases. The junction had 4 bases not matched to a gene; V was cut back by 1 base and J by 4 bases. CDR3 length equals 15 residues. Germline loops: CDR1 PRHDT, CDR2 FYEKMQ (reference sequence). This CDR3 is CASSLEDREYNEQFF. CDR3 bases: TGTGCCAGCAGCTTAGAAGACAGGGAATACAATGAGCAGTTCTTC.

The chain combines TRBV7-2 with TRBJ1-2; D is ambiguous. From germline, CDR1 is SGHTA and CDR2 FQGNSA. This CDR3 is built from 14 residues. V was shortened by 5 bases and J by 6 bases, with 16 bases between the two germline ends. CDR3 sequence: CTSSPDGEINGYTF. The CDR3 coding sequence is TGTACCAGCAGCCCGGACGGTGAGATAAATGGCTACACCTTC.

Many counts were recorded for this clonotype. The CDR3 DNA reads as TGTGCCAGCAGCTTAGCGGGGCAAAACATTCAGTACTTC. Translation: CASSLAGQNIQYF. This rearrangement joins TRBV7-2 to TRBJ2-4, with a possible D match to TRBD1 (5 bases). The CDR3 consists of 13 residues. Germline CDR1 reads SGHTA; CDR2 reads FQGNSA. Trimming removed 0 bases from V and 5 bases from J, with 5 bases in between.

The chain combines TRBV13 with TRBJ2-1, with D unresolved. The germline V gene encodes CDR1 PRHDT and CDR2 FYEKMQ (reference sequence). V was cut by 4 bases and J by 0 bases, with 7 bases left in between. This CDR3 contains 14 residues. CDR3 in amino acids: CASSYRSSYNEQFF. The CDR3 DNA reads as TGTGCCAGCAGCTACCGGAGCTCCTACAATGAGCAGTTCTTC.

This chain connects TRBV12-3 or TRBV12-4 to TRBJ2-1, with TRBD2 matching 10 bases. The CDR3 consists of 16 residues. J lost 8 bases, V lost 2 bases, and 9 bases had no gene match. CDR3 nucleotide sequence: TGTGCCAGCAGTTTAAGCGGGGGGGCCGGGGCGCATGAGCAGTTCTTC. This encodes CASSLSGGAGAHEQFF.

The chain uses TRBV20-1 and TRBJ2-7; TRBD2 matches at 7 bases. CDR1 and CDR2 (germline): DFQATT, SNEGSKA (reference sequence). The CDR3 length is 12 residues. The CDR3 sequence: CSVVGREDEQYF. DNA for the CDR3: TGCAGCGTTGTGGGACGGGAGGACGAGCAGTACTTC.

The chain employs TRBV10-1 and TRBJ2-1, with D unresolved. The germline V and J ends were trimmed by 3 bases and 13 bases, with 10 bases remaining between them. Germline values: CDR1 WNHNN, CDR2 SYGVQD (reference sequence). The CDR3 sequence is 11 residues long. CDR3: CASSDQQPQFF. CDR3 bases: TGCGCCAGCAGTGACCAGCAACCACAGTTCTTC.

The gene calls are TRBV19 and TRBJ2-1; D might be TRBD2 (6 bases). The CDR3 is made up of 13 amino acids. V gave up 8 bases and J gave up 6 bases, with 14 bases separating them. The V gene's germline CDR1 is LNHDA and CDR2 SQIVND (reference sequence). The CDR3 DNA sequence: TGTGCCAGTGCCCGGGACTGGGGCAATGAGCAGTTCTTC. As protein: CASARDWGNEQFF.

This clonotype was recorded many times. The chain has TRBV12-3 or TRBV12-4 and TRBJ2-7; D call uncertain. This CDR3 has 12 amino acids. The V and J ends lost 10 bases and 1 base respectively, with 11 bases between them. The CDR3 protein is CATARTSYEQYF. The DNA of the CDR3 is TGTGCCACCGCTAGGACGTCCTACGAGCAGTACTTC.

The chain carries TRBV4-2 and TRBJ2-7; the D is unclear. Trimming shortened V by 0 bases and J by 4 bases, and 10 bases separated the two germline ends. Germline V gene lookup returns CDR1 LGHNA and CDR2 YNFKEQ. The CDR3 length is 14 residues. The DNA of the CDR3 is TGTGCCAGCAGCCAAGAACGCCTAGGATACGAGCAGTACTTC. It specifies CASSQERLGYEQYF.

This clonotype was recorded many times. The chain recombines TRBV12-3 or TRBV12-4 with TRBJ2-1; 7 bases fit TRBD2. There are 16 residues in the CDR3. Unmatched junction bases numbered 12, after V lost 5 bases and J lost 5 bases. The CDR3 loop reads CASSRGVDLPNNEQFF. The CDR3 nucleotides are TGTGCCAGCAGTCGGGGGGTAGACCTGCCCAACAATGAGCAGTTCTTC.

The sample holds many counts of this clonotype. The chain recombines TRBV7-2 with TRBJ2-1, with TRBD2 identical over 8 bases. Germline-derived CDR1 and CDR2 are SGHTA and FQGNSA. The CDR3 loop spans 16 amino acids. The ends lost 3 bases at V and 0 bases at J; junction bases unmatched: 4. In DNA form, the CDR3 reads TGTGCCAGCAGCTTCGTAGCGGGGAGCTCCTACAATGAGCAGTTCTTC. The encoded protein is CASSFVAGSSYNEQFF. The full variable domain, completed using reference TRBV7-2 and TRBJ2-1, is GAGVSQSPSNKVTEKGKDVELRCDPISGHTALYWYRQSLGQGLEFLIYFQGNSAPDKSGLPSDRFSAERTGGSVSTLTIQRTQQEDSAVYLCASSFVAGSSYNEQFFGPGTRLTVL.

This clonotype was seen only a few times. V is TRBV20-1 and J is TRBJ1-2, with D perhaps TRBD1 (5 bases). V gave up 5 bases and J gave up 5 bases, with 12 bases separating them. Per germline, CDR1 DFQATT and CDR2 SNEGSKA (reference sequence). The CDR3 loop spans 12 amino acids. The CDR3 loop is CSAAGTEYGYTF. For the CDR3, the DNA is TGCAGTGCTGCCGGGACCGAGTATGGCTACACCTTC.

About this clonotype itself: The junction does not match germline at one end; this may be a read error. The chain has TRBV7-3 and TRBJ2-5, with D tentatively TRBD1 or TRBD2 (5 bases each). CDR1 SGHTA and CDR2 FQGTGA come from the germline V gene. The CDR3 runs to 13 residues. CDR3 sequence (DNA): TGTGCCGGCAGCTTAACCGGGGCGGAGACCCAGTACTTC. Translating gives CAGSLTGAETQYF.

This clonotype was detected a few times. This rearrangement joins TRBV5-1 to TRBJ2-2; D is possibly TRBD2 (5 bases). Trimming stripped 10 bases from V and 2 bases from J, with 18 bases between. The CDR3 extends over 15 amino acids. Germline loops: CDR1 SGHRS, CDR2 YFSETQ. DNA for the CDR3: TGCGCCGGCACCCTAGCTCCACTTAACACCGGGGAGCTGTTTTTT. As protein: CAGTLAPLNTGELFF. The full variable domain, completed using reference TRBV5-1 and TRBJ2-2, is KAGVTQTPRYLIKTRGQQVTLSCSPISGHRSVSWYQQTPGQGLQFLFEYFSETQRNKGNFPGRFSGRQFSNSRSEMNVSTLELGDSALYLCAGTLAPLNTGELFFGEGSRLTVL.

For the CDR3, the DNA is TGTGCCAGCAGCTCCCAAGCCCGGACAGGGGTCCATGGCTACACCTTC. Its protein product is CASSSQARTGVHGYTF. The genes are TRBV3-1 and TRBJ1-2; 9 bases are a match to TRBD1. CDR1 and CDR2 from the germline V gene are LGHDT and YNNKEL (reference sequence). CDR3 length: 16 amino acids. V shed 5 bases, J shed 6 bases, and the junction held 13 bases outside the gene matches. Complete variable domain (other parts from reference TRBV3-1 and TRBJ1-2): DTAVSQTPKYLVTQMGNDKSIKCEQNLGHDTMYWYKQDSKKFLKIMFSYNNKELIINETVPNRFSPKSPDKAHLNLHINSLELGDSAVYFCASSSQARTGVHGYTFGSGTRLTVV.

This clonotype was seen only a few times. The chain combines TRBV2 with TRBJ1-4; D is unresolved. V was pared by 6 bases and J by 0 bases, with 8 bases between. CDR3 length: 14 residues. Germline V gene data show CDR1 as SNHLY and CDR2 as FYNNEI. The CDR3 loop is CASRRLTTNEKLFF. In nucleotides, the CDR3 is TGTGCCAGCAGGAGATTGACAACTAATGAAAAACTGTTTTTT.

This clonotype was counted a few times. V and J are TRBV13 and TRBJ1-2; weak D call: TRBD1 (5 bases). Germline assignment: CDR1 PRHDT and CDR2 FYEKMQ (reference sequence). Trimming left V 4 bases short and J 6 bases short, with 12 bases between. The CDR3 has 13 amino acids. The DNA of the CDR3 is TGTGCCAGCAGCTCCCTTGACAGTGATGGCTACACCTTC. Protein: CASSSLDSDGYTF.

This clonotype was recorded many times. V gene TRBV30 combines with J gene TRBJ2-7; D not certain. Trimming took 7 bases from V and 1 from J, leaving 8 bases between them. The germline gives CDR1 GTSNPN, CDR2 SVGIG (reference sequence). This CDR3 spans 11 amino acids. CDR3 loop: CALTWSYEQYF. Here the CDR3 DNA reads TGTGCCTTGACCTGGTCCTACGAGCAGTACTTC.

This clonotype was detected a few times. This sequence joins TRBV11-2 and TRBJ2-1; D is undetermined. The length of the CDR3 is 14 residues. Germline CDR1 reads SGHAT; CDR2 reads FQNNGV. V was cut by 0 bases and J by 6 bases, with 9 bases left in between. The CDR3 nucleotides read TGTGCCAGCAGCTTAGATCCCTCTCGCAATGAGCAGTTCTTC. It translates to CASSLDPSRNEQFF.

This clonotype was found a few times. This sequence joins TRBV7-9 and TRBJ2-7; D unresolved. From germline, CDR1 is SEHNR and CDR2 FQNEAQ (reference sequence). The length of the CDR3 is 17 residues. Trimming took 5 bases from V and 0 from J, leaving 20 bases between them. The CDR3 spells CASSPFMLGVSSYEQYF. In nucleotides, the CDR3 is TGTGCCAGCAGCCCGTTCATGCTCGGAGTCAGCTCCTACGAGCAGTACTTC.

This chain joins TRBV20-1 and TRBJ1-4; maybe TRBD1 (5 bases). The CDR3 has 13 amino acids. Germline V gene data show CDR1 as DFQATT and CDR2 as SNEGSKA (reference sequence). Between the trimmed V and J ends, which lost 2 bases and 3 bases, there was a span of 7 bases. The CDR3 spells CSARKQANEKLFF. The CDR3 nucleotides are TGCAGTGCTAGAAAACAGGCTAATGAAAAACTGTTTTTT.

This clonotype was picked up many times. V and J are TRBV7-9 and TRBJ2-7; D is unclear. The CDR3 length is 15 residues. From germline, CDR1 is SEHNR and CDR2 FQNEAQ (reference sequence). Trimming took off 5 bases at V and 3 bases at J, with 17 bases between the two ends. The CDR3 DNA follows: TGTGCCAGCAGCGGAAGGAACCAAATAAACTACGAGCAGTACTTC. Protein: CASSGRNQINYEQYF.